The 17 T cell receptor beta chains given below trace back to one sample, sequenced in a study of blood T cell repertoires in COVID-19 (dated by TCRdb to 2019 to 2021). The library was prepared using the immunoSEQ multiplex PCR assay. TCRdb retrieved this table from immuneACCESS and kept in-frame rearrangements only. Not all clones are present; in checked studies, unresolved V genes account for under half, and no reason is known for the remainder. Present in this sample are about 170,000 clones, 70% to 80% of which were seen just once. The biggest ten clones account for around 20% of the sample. Sequenced material: PBMCs or T cells enriched from blood (not recorded which). These receptors originate from an older woman in a cohort exposed to, infected with or recovered from COVID-19 (not recorded which).

J is TRBJ1-5 and V is TRBV28, with D possibly TRBD1 on 6 matching bases. This CDR3 comprises 15 residues. V was clipped by 7 bases and J by 3 bases, with 16 bases between them. CDR1 MDHEN and CDR2 SYDVKM come from the germline V gene. CDR3 coding DNA: TGTGCCAGCACCTTAATGACAGGCCACAATCAGCCCCAGCATTTT. Its protein is CASTLMTGHNQPQHF.

The chain couples TRBV10-3 to TRBJ1-3; D remains ambiguous. Trimming pared 8 bases from V and 8 bases from J, leaving 16 bases between. The CDR3 consists of 13 residues. CDR1 is ENHRY, CDR2 SYGVKD, per germline. DNA for the CDR3: TGTGCCATCGGTTGGACCGCCGGGGACACCATATATTTT. Residues: CAIGWTAGDTIYF.

The V and J genes are TRBV20-1 and TRBJ2-1, with TRBD2 identical over 8 bases. The CDR3 length is 15 residues. Germline V CDR1 and CDR2: DFQATT, SNEGSKA (reference sequence). V lost 3 bases and J lost 9; bases outside the gene matches: 13. The CDR3 reads CSASSSGSTGGEQFF. CDR3 sequence (DNA): TGCAGTGCTAGTTCAAGCGGGAGCACCGGCGGTGAGCAGTTCTTC.

V is TRBV7-9 and J is TRBJ1-1; 7 nucleotides line up with TRBD1. Germline V gene sequence: CDR1 SEHNR, CDR2 FQNEAQ (reference sequence). There are 16 residues in the CDR3. Trimming at V came to 5 bases and at J to 1 base, leaving 10 bases not matched to a gene. CDR3 in DNA: TGTGCCAGCAGCGCGGACAGGCCCCGGCCGAACACTGAAGCTTTCTTT. Translating it yields CASSADRPRPNTEAFF.

This clone was picked up a small number of times. The chain has TRBV21-1 and TRBJ2-3; the D call of TRBD2 is as the table states it, not checked on the DNA. TRBV21-1 is recorded as a pseudogene. The CDR3 runs 15 residues. CDR3 DNA sequence: TGTGCCAGCAGCAAGTTGAGCGGGAGTTCAGATACGCAGTATTTT. Encoded protein: CASSKLSGSSDTQYF.

V is TRBV27 and J is TRBJ2-7; D gene uncertain. Germline CDR1 is MNHEY and CDR2 is SMNVEV (reference sequence). This CDR3 is built from 13 residues. The ends were cut back, 8 bases at V and 0 bases at J, with 11 bases in the middle. Here the CDR3 DNA reads TGTGCCAGCGGGCCCCAGAGCTCCTACGAGCAGTACTTC. It translates to CASGPQSSYEQYF.

The rearrangement links TRBV3-1 (or the pseudogene TRBV3-2) to TRBJ2-3, with D possibly TRBD1 on 5 matching bases. Germline CDR1 LGHDT, CDR2 YNNKEL (reference sequence). The CDR3 loop spans 13 amino acids. Trimming removed 4 bases from V and 6 bases from J, with 11 bases in between. The CDR3 protein is CASSPTPGDTQYF. The CDR3 bases are TGTGCCAGCAGCCCCACTCCAGGGGATACGCAGTATTTT.

This chain connects TRBV4-2 to TRBJ2-1; a possible D gene is TRBD2 (6 bases). The CDR3 has 12 amino acids. Looked up from germline, CDR1 is LGHNA and CDR2 is YNFKEQ. The V gene lost 4 bases and the J gene lost 8 bases, with 9 bases spanning the gap. The CDR3 loop reads CASSRGGDEQFF. Here the CDR3 DNA reads TGTGCCAGCAGCCGGGGAGGAGATGAGCAGTTCTTC.

The CDR3: CASSVFSGAEAFF. DNA for the CDR3: TGTGCCAGCAGCGTATTTTCGGGAGCTGAAGCTTTCTTT. The chain is built from TRBV9 and TRBJ1-1, with D unclear. V was trimmed by 1 base and J by 6 bases, leaving 10 bases between them. Germline CDR1 SGDLS, CDR2 YYNGEE. The CDR3 extends over 13 amino acids.

The CDR3 loop is CASGSGTSVYNEQYF. The CDR3 nucleotides read TGTGCTAGTGGTTCCGGGACTAGCGTTTACAACGAGCAGTACTTC. The chain uses TRBV12-5 and TRBJ2-7; 10 nucleotides align to TRBD2. J was trimmed by 5 bases and V by 4 bases; bases with no gene match: 8. This CDR3 spans 15 amino acids. The germline V gene encodes CDR1 LGHNT and CDR2 FRNRAP.

The chain couples TRBV19 to TRBJ1-6; TRBD1 aligns across 7 bases. J gave up 8 bases and V 6 bases, and 13 bases lay outside the gene matches. In germline, CDR1 is LNHDA, CDR2 SQIVND (reference sequence). The length of the CDR3 is 16 residues. The chain's CDR3 is CASRIERGRRDSPLHF. The CDR3 DNA follows: TGTGCCAGTAGGATCGAGAGGGGGCGGAGAGATTCACCCCTCCACTTT.

This clone was observed a single time. The rearrangement links TRBV10-3 to TRBJ2-3; TRBD1 matches at 8 bases. In germline, CDR1 is ENHRY, CDR2 SYGVKD. V shed 6 bases, J shed 4 bases, and the junction held 9 bases outside the gene matches. The CDR3 is 15 residues long. In DNA form, the CDR3 reads TGTGCCATCAGCGCAGGGGGCTCTTTGGCAGATACGCAGTATTTT. It yields the protein CAISAGGSLADTQYF.

This clone was detected only once. The V and J genes are TRBV9 and TRBJ1-3, with D possibly being TRBD1 (5 bases). This CDR3 has 15 amino acids. V was shortened by 1 base and J by 2 bases, with 10 bases between the two germline ends. CDR1 is SGDLS and CDR2 is YYNGEE in the germline V gene. CDR3: CASSVSAGTGNTIYF. The DNA of the CDR3 is TGTGCCAGCAGCGTATCGGCAGGGACTGGAAACACCATATATTTT.

The chain recombines TRBV5-5 with TRBJ2-1; a possible D gene is TRBD1 (5 bases). Germline values: CDR1 SGHKS, CDR2 YYEKEE (reference sequence). Deletions cut 4 bases from V and 2 bases from J, with 13 bases between. The CDR3 covers 15 residues. The CDR3 coding sequence is TGTGCCAGCAGCCCAACAGGCGATCCCTACAATGAGCAGTTCTTC. Translated: CASSPTGDPYNEQFF.

This clone was counted a single time. The chain is built from TRBV7-9 and TRBJ2-2; no clear D gene. Germline CDR1 reads SEHNR; CDR2 reads FQNEAQ (reference sequence). This CDR3 has 16 residues. Trimming pared 6 bases from V and 0 bases from J, leaving 14 bases between. CDR3 sequence (DNA): TGTGCCAGCAGGACCTACGTGGCGGCGAACACCGGGGAGCTGTTTTTT. This encodes CASRTYVAANTGELFF.

The chain combines TRBV11-3 with TRBJ1-2; possible D gene TRBD1, 6 bases. Trimming shortened V by 0 bases and J by 0 bases, and 11 bases separated the two germline ends. Germline V CDR1 and CDR2: SGHNT, YENEEA. CDR3 size: 16 residues. The CDR3 DNA follows: TGTGCCAGCAGCTTAGATGGGGGCCTAGCTAACTATGGCTACACCTTC. Translated: CASSLDGGLANYGYTF.

The chain uses TRBV28 and TRBJ1-5, with 7 bases identical to TRBD1. The V and J ends lost 7 bases and 5 bases, in that order; junction bases with no gene match: 5. The CDR3 loop spans 13 amino acids. Germline CDR1 reads MDHEN; CDR2 reads SYDVKM. CDR3 sequence: CASIQGTYQPQHF. The CDR3 nucleotides are TGTGCCAGCATACAGGGGACCTATCAGCCCCAGCATTTT.